The source of this TCR beta chain is a study of blood T cell repertoires in COVID-19. This clone was recorded once. The CDR3 length is 16 residues. In germline, CDR1 is KGHSH, CDR2 LQKENI. V dropped 2 bases and J dropped 3 bases, with 13 bases sitting between them. Repertoires were generated with immunoSEQ multiplex PCR, while TCRdb's copy carries only in-frame clones and drops some. The sample contains 200,000 to 250,000 clones, 80% to 90% of which appear only once. V is TRBV18 and J is TRBJ2-2, with a possible D match to TRBD1 (6 bases). The origin of this receptor is a woman in her twenties or thirties who had been exposed to COVID-19. The specimen was PBMCs or T cells enriched from blood (not recorded which). The CDR3 region has the DNA TGTGCCAGCTCACCATTATACAGGGCAGACACCGGGGAGCTGTTTTTT. This sequence encodes CASSPLYRADTGELFF.